Described below is a single T cell receptor (beta chain) sequence and its context. Antigen unknown. Libraries were made from TCR beta cDNA, and they carried unique molecular identifiers. MiXCR, run by TCRdb on the PCR reads, gives a single entry per CDR3 protein. The sample lists more than 500,000 distinct CDR3 sequences; approximately 31% were seen once. V gave up 3 bases and J gave up 6 bases, with 16 bases separating them. The CDR3 contains 15 residues. Germline V lookup: CDR1 SGHRS, CDR2 YFSETQ. The sample comes from a study of post-analysis software for immune sequencing data. On the study more broadly: Disease courses included relapsing-remitting, secondary progressive and progressive-relapsing multiple sclerosis.

Study conclusions and caveats: Those with multiple sclerosis, the patient group, showed significantly lower normalized Chao1 diversity than controls. In patients, five TRBV segments were more frequent than in controls, with TRBV5-6, TRBV5-1 and TRBV20-1 among them.

This clonotype originated in a girl aged 2-17 years with multiple sclerosis. The gene calls are TRBV5-1 and TRBJ2-1, with no clear D. Sequencing was carried out using blood. CDR3 sequence: CASSSLPGPGNEQFF. In nucleotides, the CDR3 is TGCGCCAGCAGCTCCCTCCCTGGACCCGGCAATGAGCAGTTCTTC.